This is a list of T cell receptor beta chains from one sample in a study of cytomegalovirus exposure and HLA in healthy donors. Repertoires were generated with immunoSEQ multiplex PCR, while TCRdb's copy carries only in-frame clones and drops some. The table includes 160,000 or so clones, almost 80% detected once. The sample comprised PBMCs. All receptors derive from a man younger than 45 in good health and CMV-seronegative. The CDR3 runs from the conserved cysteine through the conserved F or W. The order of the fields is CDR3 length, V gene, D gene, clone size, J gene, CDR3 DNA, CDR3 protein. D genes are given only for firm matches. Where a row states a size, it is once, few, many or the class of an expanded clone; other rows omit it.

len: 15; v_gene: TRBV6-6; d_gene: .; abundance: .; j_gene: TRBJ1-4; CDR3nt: TGTGCCAGCAGTAAAGGACATGCAACTAATGAAAAACTGTTTTTT; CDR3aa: CASSKGHATNEKLFF
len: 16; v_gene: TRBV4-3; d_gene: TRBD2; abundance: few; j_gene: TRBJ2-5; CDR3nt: TGCGCCAGCAGCCAAGACCGAACGGGAGGAGGAGAGACCCAGTACTTC; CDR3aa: CASSQDRTGGGETQYF
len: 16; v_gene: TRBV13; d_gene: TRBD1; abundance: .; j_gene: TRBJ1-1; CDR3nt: TGTGCCAGCAGCCCCGGGACAGGGGGAAAGAGGACTGAAGCTTTCTTT; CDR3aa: CASSPGTGGKRTEAFF
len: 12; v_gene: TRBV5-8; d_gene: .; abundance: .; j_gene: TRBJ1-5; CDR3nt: TGTGCCAGCAGCTTGGCGGATCAGCCCCAGCATTTT; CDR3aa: CASSLADQPQHF
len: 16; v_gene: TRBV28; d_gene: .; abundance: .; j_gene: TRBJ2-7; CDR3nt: TGTGCCAGCAGTTTACTGCAGGGCGAAAGCTCCTACGAGCAGTACTTC; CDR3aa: CASSLLQGESSYEQYF
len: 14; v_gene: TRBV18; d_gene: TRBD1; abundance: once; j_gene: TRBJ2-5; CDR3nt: TGTGCCAGCTCACCCCAGGGGGCCCAAGAGACCCAGTACTTC; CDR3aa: CASSPQGAQETQYF
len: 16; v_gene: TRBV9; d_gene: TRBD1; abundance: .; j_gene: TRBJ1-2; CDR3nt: TGTGCCAGCAGCGTCGACAGGGGGACTGCCACGGATGGCTACACCTTC; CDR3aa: CASSVDRGTATDGYTF
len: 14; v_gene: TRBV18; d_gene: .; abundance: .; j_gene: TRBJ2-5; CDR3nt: TGTGCCAGCTCACTCAGACAGGTTCAAGAGACCCAGTACTTC; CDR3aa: CASSLRQVQETQYF
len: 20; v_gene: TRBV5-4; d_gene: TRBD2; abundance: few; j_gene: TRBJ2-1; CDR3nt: TGTGCCAGCCACCAACTCGGGGGGGCCAGCGGGAGGGATTTATACAATGAGCAGTTCTTC; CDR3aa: CASHQLGGASGRDLYNEQFF
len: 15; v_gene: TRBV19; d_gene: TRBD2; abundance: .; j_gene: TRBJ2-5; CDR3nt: TGTGCCAGTAGCCAAGGGACTAGCGGGAGTGAGACCCAGTACTTC; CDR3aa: CASSQGTSGSETQYF
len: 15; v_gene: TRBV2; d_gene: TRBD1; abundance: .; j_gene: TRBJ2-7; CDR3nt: TGTGCCAGCAGTGAGGGGACAGGGACCCCCTACGAGCAGTACTTC; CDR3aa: CASSEGTGTPYEQYF
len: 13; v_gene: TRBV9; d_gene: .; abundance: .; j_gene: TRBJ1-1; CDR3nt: TGTGCCAGCAGCGTAGCCAGGGACACTGAAGCTTTCTTT; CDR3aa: CASSVARDTEAFF
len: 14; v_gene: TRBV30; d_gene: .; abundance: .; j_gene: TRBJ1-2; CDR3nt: TGTGCCTGGAGTCCAATAGCCGTTAACTATGGCTACACCTTC; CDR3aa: CAWSPIAVNYGYTF
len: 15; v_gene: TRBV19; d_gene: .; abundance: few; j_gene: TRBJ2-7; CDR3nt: TGTGCCAGTAGTATTAGGGCAGGGGTATCCTACGAGCAGTACTTC; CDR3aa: CASSIRAGVSYEQYF
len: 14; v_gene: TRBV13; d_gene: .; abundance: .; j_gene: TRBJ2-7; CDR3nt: TGTGCCAGCAGCTCCCGCGCTCTATGGCGGCAGCAGTACTTC; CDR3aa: CASSSRALWRQQYF
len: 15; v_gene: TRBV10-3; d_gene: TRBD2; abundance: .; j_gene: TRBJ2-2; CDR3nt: TGTGCCATCAGCCCTAGCGGGGAGAACACCGGGGAGCTGTTTTTT; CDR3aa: CAISPSGENTGELFF
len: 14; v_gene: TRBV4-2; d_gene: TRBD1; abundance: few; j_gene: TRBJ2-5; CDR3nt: TGTGCCAGCAGCCAATCACAGGGGAAAGAGACCCAGTACTTC; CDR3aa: CASSQSQGKETQYF
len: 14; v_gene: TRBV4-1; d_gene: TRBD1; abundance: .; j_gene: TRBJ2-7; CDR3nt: TGCGCCAGCAGCCAAGGTCAGGGGGCATACGAGCAGTACTTC; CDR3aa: CASSQGQGAYEQYF
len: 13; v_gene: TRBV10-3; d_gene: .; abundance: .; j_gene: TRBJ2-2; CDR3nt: TGTGCCATCAGGAAGGACACTCTAGGGGAGCTGTTTTTT; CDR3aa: CAIRKDTLGELFF
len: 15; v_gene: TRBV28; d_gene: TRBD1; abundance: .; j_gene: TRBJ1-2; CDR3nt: TGTGCCAGCAGTTTATTTACAGGGGGGAGCTATGGCTACACCTTC; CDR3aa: CASSLFTGGSYGYTF
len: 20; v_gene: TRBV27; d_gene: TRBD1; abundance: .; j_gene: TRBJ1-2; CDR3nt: TGTGCCAGCAGTTTTAGCGGGGTAGGACAGGGGGCCCCCCTTGGCTATGGCTACACCTTC; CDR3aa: CASSFSGVGQGAPLGYGYTF
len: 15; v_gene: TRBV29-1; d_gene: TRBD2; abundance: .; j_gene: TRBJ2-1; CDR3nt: TGCAGCGTTGAAGATGGTCTAGCGGGGGGCCATGAGCAGTTCTTC; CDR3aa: CSVEDGLAGGHEQFF
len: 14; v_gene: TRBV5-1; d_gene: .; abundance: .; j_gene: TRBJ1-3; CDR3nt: TGCGCCAGAAGCTTGGCTCAGGATGGAAACACCATATATTTT; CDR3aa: CARSLAQDGNTIYF
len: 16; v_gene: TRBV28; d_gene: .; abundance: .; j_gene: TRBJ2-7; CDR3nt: TGTGCCAGCAGTTCACAAAGGACAGGGAGGGTCTACGAGCAGTACTTC; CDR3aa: CASSSQRTGRVYEQYF
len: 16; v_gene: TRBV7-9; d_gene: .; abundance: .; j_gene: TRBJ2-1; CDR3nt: TGTGCCAGCAGCCCTCCACTAGTTTCGTTCTACAATGAGCAGTTCTTC; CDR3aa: CASSPPLVSFYNEQFF
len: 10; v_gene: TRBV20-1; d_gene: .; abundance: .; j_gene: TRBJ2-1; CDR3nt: TGCAGTGCCCTACGGAATGAGCAGTTCTTC; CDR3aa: CSALRNEQFF
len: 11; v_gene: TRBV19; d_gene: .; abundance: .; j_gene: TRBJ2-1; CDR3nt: TGTGCCAGTAGTAATAGGACAGAGCAGTTCTTC; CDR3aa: CASSNRTEQFF
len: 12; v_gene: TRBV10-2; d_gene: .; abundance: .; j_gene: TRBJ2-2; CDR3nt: TGCGCCAGCAGTGAGGCGCCCGGGGAGCTGTTTTTT; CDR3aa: CASSEAPGELFF
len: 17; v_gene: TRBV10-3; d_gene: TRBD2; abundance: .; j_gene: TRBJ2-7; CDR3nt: TGTGCCATCACGGGGGGGCCAGGGGTTGGGGGTTCCTACGAGCAGTACTTC; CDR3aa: CAITGGPGVGGSYEQYF
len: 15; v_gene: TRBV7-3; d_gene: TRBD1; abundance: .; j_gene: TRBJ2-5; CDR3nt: TGTGCCAGCAGCAAGGGACAGGGCCACCAAGAGACCCAGTACTTC; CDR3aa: CASSKGQGHQETQYF
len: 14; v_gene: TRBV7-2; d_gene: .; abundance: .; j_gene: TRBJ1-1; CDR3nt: TGTGCCAGCAGGACACTAGAACAGTACACTGAAGCTTTCTTT; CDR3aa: CASRTLEQYTEAFF
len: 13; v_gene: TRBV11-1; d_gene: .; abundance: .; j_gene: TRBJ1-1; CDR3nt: TGTGCCAGCAGCTTAATAGGAGACACTGAAGCTTTCTTT; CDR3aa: CASSLIGDTEAFF
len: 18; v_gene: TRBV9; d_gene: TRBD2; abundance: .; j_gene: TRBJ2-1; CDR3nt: TGTGCCAGCAGCGTAGGTACTAGCGGGATTCTCTCCTACAATGAGCAGTTCTTC; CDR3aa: CASSVGTSGILSYNEQFF
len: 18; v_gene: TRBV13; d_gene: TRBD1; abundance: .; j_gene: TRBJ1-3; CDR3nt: TGTGCCAGCAGCTTAGCCAGGGACAGGGGATTCTCTGGAAACACCATATATTTT; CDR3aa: CASSLARDRGFSGNTIYF
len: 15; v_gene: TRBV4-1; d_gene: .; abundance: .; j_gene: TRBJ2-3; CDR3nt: TGCGCCAGCAGCCAAGGGGGCGAAGTGGCAGATACGCAGTATTTT; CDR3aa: CASSQGGEVADTQYF
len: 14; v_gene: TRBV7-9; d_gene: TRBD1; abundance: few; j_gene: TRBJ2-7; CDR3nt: TGTGCCAGCAGCTCCCCGGACAGGGTCTACGAGCAGTACTTC; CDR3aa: CASSSPDRVYEQYF
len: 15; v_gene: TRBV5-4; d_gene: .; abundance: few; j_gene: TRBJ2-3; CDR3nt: TGTGCCAGCAGAGCGTTGGCAACTAGCACAGATACGCAGTATTTT; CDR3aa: CASRALATSTDTQYF
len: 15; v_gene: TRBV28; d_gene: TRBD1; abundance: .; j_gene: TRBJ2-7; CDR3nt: TGTGCCAGCAGTTCACCGGGACAGGGACCCTACGAGCAGTACTTC; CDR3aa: CASSSPGQGPYEQYF
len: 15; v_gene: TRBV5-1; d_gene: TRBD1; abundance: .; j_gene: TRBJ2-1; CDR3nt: TGCGCCAGCAGCTTGGCCCCGACAGGGGGCCATGAGCAGTTCTTC; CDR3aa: CASSLAPTGGHEQFF
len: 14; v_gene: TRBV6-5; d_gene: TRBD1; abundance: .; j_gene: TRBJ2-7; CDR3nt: TGTGCCAGCAGTGGACAGGGGAGGCTCAACGAGCAGTACTTC; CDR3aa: CASSGQGRLNEQYF
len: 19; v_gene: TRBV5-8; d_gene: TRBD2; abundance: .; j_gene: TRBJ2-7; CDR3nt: TGTGCCAGCAGCTGGGCCGGGACTAGCGGGAGGACCAGCTCCTACGAGCAGTACTTC; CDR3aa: CASSWAGTSGRTSSYEQYF
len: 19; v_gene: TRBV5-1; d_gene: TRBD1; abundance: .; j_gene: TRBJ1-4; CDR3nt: TGCGCCAGCAGCTTGGGTTTACCGGGACAGTATGCAACTAATGAAAAACTGTTTTTT; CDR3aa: CASSLGLPGQYATNEKLFF
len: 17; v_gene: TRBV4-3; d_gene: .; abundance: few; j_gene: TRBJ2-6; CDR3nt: TGCGCCAGCAGCCAAGGAGGGGGCGGGGCTGGGGCCAACGTCCTGACTTTC; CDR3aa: CASSQGGGGAGANVLTF
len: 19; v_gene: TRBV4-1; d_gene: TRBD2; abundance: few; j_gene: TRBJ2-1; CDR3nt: TGCGCCAGCAGCCGTGGGACTAGCGGGGGGGTAGGGTCCTACAATGAGCAGTTCTTC; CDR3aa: CASSRGTSGGVGSYNEQFF
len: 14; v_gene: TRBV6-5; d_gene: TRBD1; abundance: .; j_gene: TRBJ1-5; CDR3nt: TGTGCCAGCAGTTACTCAGGGGGCGGTCAGCCCCAGCATTTT; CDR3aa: CASSYSGGGQPQHF
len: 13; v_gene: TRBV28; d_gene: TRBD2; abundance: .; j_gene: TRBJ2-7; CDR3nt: TGTGCCAGCAGGGAGCGACTAGCGGGAGACCTGTACTTC; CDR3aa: CASRERLAGDLYF
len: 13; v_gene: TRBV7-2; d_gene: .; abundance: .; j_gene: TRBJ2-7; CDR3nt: TGTGCCAGCAGCTCCCCACTCTTCTACGAGCAGTACTTC; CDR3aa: CASSSPLFYEQYF
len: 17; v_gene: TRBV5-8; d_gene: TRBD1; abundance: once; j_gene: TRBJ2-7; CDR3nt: TGTGCCAGCAGCCTAACCCTCGGGACAGGGGCGTCCTACGAGCAGTACTTC; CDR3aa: CASSLTLGTGASYEQYF
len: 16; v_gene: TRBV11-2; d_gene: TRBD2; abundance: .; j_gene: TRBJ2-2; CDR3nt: TGTGCCAGCAGCTCCCGGCCTAGCGGAGGGGTCGGGGAGCTGTTTTTT; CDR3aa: CASSSRPSGGVGELFF
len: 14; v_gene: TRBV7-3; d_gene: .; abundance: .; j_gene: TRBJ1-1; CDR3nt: TGTGCCAGCAGCTTAACCCCAGATAACACTGAAGCTTTCTTT; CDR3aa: CASSLTPDNTEAFF